This T cell receptor beta chain was recorded in a study of cytomegalovirus exposure and HLA in healthy donors. The PCR contained 60 Vbeta and 13 Jbeta primers. Profiled with immunoSEQ multiplex PCR; TCRdb holds only in-frame clones, not every one. This sample has around 200,000 clones, with approximately 70% found just once. CDR1 is LNHDA, CDR2 SQIVND, per germline (reference sequence). This CDR3 contains 15 residues. With 1 base clipped from V and 4 bases from J, the junction kept 5 bases outside the gene matches. The source material was PBMCs. The receptor was isolated from a man aged 35 to 55 in good health and CMV-seropositive. This chain connects TRBV19 to TRBJ2-7, with TRBD2 identical over 9 bases. The CDR3 nucleotides read TGTGCCAGTAGTATAGGAGGACTAGCGAGTTACGAGCAGTACTTC. Translation: CASSIGGLASYEQYF.